This section outlines one T cell receptor (beta chain) sequence together with its context. Its matching antigen is unknown. This entry belongs to a study of monozygotic twins with inflammatory bowel disease. The length of the CDR3 is 17 residues. Per germline, CDR1 SGHVS and CDR2 FQNEAQ. No sorting of T cells preceded isolation of total RNA from whole blood. Study-wide results and caveats: IBD patients had lower TCRbeta diversity (inverse Simpson) than healthy co-twins.

Each TCR library used roughly 4,000 ng of total RNA. The template switching step added UMIs that contained a 6-nucleotide sample barcode. Following a re-call of the 5' RACE reads, TCRdb has one entry per CDR3 protein and lacks DNA. Its listing shows over 200,000 distinct CDR3 sequences. What was sequenced was blood. The chain has TRBV7-8 and TRBJ2-3; the TCRdb call, TRBD1, lacks DNA for checking. This clonotype originated in a human donor with ulcerative colitis or Crohn's disease, or a healthy co-twin of an affected twin (not recorded which). The chain's CDR3 is CASSLDGGGRRTDTQYF.